These 5 T cell receptor beta chains were sequenced from one sample in a study of blood T cell repertoires in COVID-19 (dated by TCRdb to the early 2020s). Library prep was done by the immunoSEQ multiplex PCR assay. What TCRdb holds here is the immuneACCESS table cut down to in-frame rearrangements. Part of the clones is not present; checked against another copy, under half of the missing clones reflect an unresolved V gene, and the others are unexplained. This sample lists hundreds of thousands of clones; approximately 86% were detected once. The ten most abundant clones make up 3% to 4% of the sample. The sequencing input was PBMCs or T cells enriched from blood (not recorded which). Source of these receptors: a woman aged 40 to 50 with acute COVID-19.

V is TRBV7-2 and J is TRBJ2-1, with TRBD2 matching 8 bases. The CDR3 has 16 amino acids. CDR1 SGHTA and CDR2 FQGNSA come from the germline V gene. J was trimmed by 9 bases and V by 5 bases; bases with no gene match: 15. CDR3 region: CASSSVGIREGTEQFF. The CDR3 bases are TGTGCCAGCAGCAGTGTGGGTATACGGGAGGGAACTGAGCAGTTCTTC.

The chain recombines TRBV29-1 with TRBJ1-1; D unresolved. The CDR3 length is 11 residues. Germline CDR1 reads SQVTM; CDR2 reads ANQGSEA. Trimming removed 6 bases from V and 5 bases from J, with 10 bases in between. The CDR3 nucleotides read TGCAGCGTCCTGGCGGGTACTGAAGCTTTCTTT. This sequence encodes CSVLAGTEAFF.

This clone was counted a few times. This rearrangement joins TRBV5-1 to TRBJ1-1, with D perhaps TRBD1 (5 bases). The CDR3 runs 12 residues. CDR1 SGHRS and CDR2 YFSETQ come from the germline V gene. Trimming took 4 bases from V and 1 from J, leaving 5 bases between them. The CDR3 bases are TGCGCCAGCAGCCAGGGGAACACTGAAGCTTTCTTT. Translating gives CASSQGNTEAFF.

V is TRBV5-1 and J is TRBJ1-1, with a weak D call TRBD1 (6 bases). Per germline, CDR1 SGHRS and CDR2 YFSETQ. V was clipped by 4 bases and J by 4 bases, with 14 bases between them. CDR3 size: 14 residues. The CDR3 sequence is CASSRGGGGTEAFF. CDR3 DNA: TGCGCCAGCAGCCGGGGTGGGGGCGGCACTGAAGCTTTCTTT.

The chain is built from TRBV7-3 and TRBJ1-2; weak D call: TRBD1 (6 bases). This CDR3 has 13 amino acids. Trimming shortened V by 2 bases and J by 4 bases, and 8 bases separated the two germline ends. The germline gives CDR1 SGHTA, CDR2 FQGTGA. CDR3 sequence (DNA): TGTGCCAGCAGCTTAGGGGGCGGCTATGGCTACACCTTC. It codes for CASSLGGGYGYTF.